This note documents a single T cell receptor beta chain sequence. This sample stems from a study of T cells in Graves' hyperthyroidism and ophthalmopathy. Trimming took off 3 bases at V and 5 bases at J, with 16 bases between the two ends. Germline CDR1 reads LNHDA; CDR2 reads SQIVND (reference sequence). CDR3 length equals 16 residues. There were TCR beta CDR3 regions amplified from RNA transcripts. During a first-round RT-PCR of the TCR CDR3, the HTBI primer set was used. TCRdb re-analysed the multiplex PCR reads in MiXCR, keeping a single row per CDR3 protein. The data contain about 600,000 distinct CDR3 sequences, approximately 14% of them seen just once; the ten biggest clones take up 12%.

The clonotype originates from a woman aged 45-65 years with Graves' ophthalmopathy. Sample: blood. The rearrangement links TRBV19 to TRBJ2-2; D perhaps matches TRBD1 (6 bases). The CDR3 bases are TGTGCCAGTAGTATTTGGCAGGGGCGCGGAACCGGGGAGCTGTTTTTT. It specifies CASSIWQGRGTGELFF.